This TCR beta chain was profiled in a study of T-cell reconstitution after alpha-beta-depleted transplantation in children. Notes on the study in general: Most T-cell counts and diversity one year after the transplant came from T cells that were newly produced. The origin of alpha-beta T cells about two months after transplant was reportedly several hundred expanded graft clones.

Unique molecular identifiers were used to barcode this TCRbeta library. TCRdb itself ran the PCR reads through MiXCR, one entry per CDR3 protein. The table includes about 980,000 distinct CDR3 sequences, about 26% detected once. Worth noting for this clonotype: Its target is not known.

Trimming took 0 bases from V and 7 from J; bases not matched to a gene: 11. The CDR3 has 16 amino acids. Germline assignment: CDR1 LGHNA and CDR2 YNFKEQ. Specimen: PBMCs, mostly from graft donor cells, collected 360 days after TCRalphabeta/CD19-depleted stem cell transplant. The rearrangement joins TRBV4-2 to TRBJ2-7; 8 bases are a match to TRBD1. The sequence was obtained from a boy younger than two who had a stem cell transplant for SCID, so the T cells may come from the graft donor. For the CDR3, the DNA is TGTGCCAGCAGCCAAGACGGACCAGGGGGCATGAAGGAGCAGTACTTC. Its translation is CASSQDGPGGMKEQYF.